The 26 T cell receptor beta chains presented below share a single source sample, sequenced in a study of graft-versus-host responses after intestinal transplantation. Only in-frame clones appear in the TCRdb table, and some are missing; sequencing was by immunoSEQ multiplex PCR. The table includes 75,000 to 100,000 clones, roughly 82% detected once. The sequences come from PBMCs, collected 255 days after intestinal transplant. These receptors were taken from a human patient who received an intestinal transplant, so some T cells may come from the graft donor.

The CDR3 here is CASSGTQGRGAVIYEQYF. CDR3 bases: TGTGCCAGCAGCGGCACACAGGGTCGCGGCGCGGTGATCTACGAGCAGTACTTC. The chain carries TRBV28 and TRBJ2-7, with D possibly being TRBD1 (6 bases). Trimming stripped 6 bases from V and 3 bases from J, with 27 bases between. Looked up from germline, CDR1 is MDHEN and CDR2 is SYDVKM. CDR3 size: 18 residues.

This rearrangement joins TRBV2 to TRBJ2-2; D unclear. This CDR3 region has 13 residues. Germline CDR1 and CDR2: SNHLY and FYNNEI. The V end lost 6 bases, the J end lost 3 bases, and 8 bases lay between the germline ends. In DNA form, the CDR3 reads TGTGCCAGCAGATCTACCTACACCGGGGAGCTGTTTTTT. Protein product: CASRSTYTGELFF.

The chain combines TRBV9 with TRBJ2-2; D not resolved. The ends were cut back, 0 bases at V and 9 bases at J, with 12 bases in the middle. The germline gives CDR1 SGDLS, CDR2 YYNGEE. There are 14 residues in the CDR3. The CDR3 DNA is TGTGCCAGCAGCGTAGCACCGGGTCACCGGGAGCTGTTTTTT. It is translated as CASSVAPGHRELFF.

The rearrangement links TRBV19 to TRBJ1-5; D call uncertain. CDR1 is LNHDA and CDR2 is SQIVND in the germline V gene (reference sequence). Trimming left V 7 bases short and J 9 bases short, with 13 bases between. The CDR3 is 12 residues long. CDR3 amino acids: CASNPSGWPQHF. The CDR3 DNA reads TGTGCCAGTAACCCCTCAGGATGGCCCCAGCATTTT.

The chain links TRBV6-5 to TRBJ2-3; possible D gene TRBD2, 7 bases. V shed 9 bases and J shed 5 bases, with 12 bases lying between them. Germline V lookup: CDR1 MNHEY, CDR2 SVGAGI. The CDR3 consists of 12 residues. Here the CDR3 reads CASRGARDTQYF. CDR3 DNA sequence: TGTGCCAGTCGGGGGGCGAGAGATACGCAGTATTTT.

This clone appeared a single time. The CDR3 DNA reads as TGTGCCAGCAGTGAAGCCGGGGTCGAGAGGACTGAAGCTTTCTTT. Its translation: CASSEAGVERTEAFF. The V and J genes are TRBV6-1 and TRBJ1-1; D remains unclear. CDR1 and CDR2 (germline): MNHNS, SASEGT. The V end lost 0 bases, the J end lost 5 bases, and 13 bases lay between the germline ends. The CDR3 is 15 residues long.

The rearrangement joins TRBV19 to TRBJ1-5; no reliable D call. Per germline, CDR1 LNHDA and CDR2 SQIVND (reference sequence). CDR3 length equals 14 residues. V lost 5 bases, J lost 3 bases, and 11 bases lay in between. CDR3 DNA sequence: TGTGCCAGTAGTGGAGTTCAGTCCAATCAGCCCCAGCATTTT. Its translation is CASSGVQSNQPQHF.

The CDR3 is CASSPNNRLDAGYTF. The CDR3 DNA reads as TGTGCCAGCTCACCAAATAACAGGTTGGATGCTGGCTACACCTTC. The J gene is TRBJ1-2, the V gene TRBV18; D perhaps matches TRBD1 (5 bases). Deletions cut 2 bases from V and 7 bases from J, with 17 bases between. The CDR3 runs 15 residues. The V gene's germline CDR1 is KGHSH and CDR2 LQKENI.

The J gene is TRBJ1-3, the V gene TRBV6-5, with a possible D match to TRBD1 (5 bases). V lost 2 bases, J lost 0 bases, and 11 bases lay in between. In germline, CDR1 is MNHEY, CDR2 SVGAGI. The CDR3 runs 16 residues. This chain's CDR3 is CASSYRGPLSGNTIYF. The DNA of the CDR3 is TGTGCCAGCAGTTACAGGGGACCTCTCTCTGGAAACACCATATATTTT.

V gene TRBV27 combines with J gene TRBJ1-5; TRBD1 is a possible D gene (5 bases). Between the trimmed V and J ends, which lost 5 bases and 0 bases, there was a span of 17 bases. The CDR3 has 17 amino acids. Germline assignment: CDR1 MNHEY and CDR2 SMNVEV (reference sequence). CDR3 residues: CASSPGPRDSSNQPQHF. For the CDR3, the DNA is TGTGCCAGCAGTCCCGGCCCCCGAGACAGTAGCAATCAGCCCCAGCATTTT.

Here the CDR3 DNA reads TGTGCCAGCAGCCGCAGGGGGGGCGCCAAAAACATTCAGTACTTC. Translated, it gives CASSRRGGAKNIQYF. The V gene is TRBV11-2, the J gene TRBJ2-4; D assignment may be TRBD1 or TRBD2 (7 bases each). The V and J ends lost 5 bases and 1 base respectively, with 12 bases between them. From germline, CDR1 is SGHAT and CDR2 FQNNGV. The CDR3 spans 15 residues. Supplemented by reference TRBV11-2 and TRBJ2-4, the full variable domain reads EAGVAQSPRYKIIEKRQSVAFWCNPISGHATLYWYQQILGQGPKLLIQFQNNGVVDDSQLPKDRFSAERLKGVDSTLKIQPAKLEDSAVYLCASSRRGGAKNIQYFGAGTRLSVL.

The chain links TRBV27 to TRBJ2-1; D not resolved. The CDR3 totals 11 residues. With 3 bases removed from V and 6 bases from J, the gap between germline ends came to 3 bases. Germline-derived CDR1 and CDR2 are MNHEY and SMNVEV (reference sequence). The chain's CDR3 is CASSLGNEQFF. The CDR3 DNA reads TGTGCCAGCAGTTTGGGCAATGAGCAGTTCTTC.

The V gene is TRBV2, the J gene TRBJ2-7, with D maybe TRBD1 (6 bases). The V gene lost 1 base and the J gene lost 3 bases, with 7 bases spanning the gap. The CDR3 loop spans 13 amino acids. Germline CDR1 reads SNHLY; CDR2 reads FYNNEI. CDR3 in amino acids: CASSEGTVYEQYF. As DNA, the CDR3 is TGTGCCAGCAGTGAAGGGACAGTCTACGAGCAGTACTTC. The whole variable domain, filled in from reference TRBV2 and TRBJ2-7, reads EPEVTQTPSHQVTQMGQEVILRCVPISNHLYFYWYRQILGQKVEFLVSFYNNEISEKSEIFDDQFSVERPDGSNFTLKIRSTKLEDSAMYFCASSEGTVYEQYFGPGTRLTVT.

V gene TRBV4-2 combines with J gene TRBJ1-5; 7 bases are shared with TRBD1. V trimming: 1 base; J trimming: 5 bases; junction bases outside the gene matches: 8. Per germline, CDR1 LGHNA and CDR2 YNFKEQ. The CDR3 loop spans 16 amino acids. CDR3 region: CASSQVPGGPHQPQHF. The CDR3 DNA sequence: TGTGCCAGCAGCCAAGTGCCAGGGGGTCCCCATCAGCCCCAGCATTTT.

This clone has only a few counts. This chain joins TRBV14 and TRBJ2-7; TRBD1 matches 7 bases. CDR1 SGHDN and CDR2 FVKESK come from the germline V gene. This CDR3 is 16 amino acids long. The V segment lost 0 bases and the J segment 7 bases; nucleotides outside the gene matches: 12. The CDR3 reads CASSQEIGGGSREQYF. CDR3 bases: TGTGCCAGCAGCCAAGAGATAGGGGGCGGGTCAAGAGAGCAGTACTTC.

This rearrangement joins TRBV21-1 to TRBJ1-4; the table assigns TRBD1, which was not confirmed against the DNA. TRBV21-1 is termed a pseudogene. The CDR3 extends over 15 amino acids. CDR3 sequence: CASSNGTGDDEKLFF. CDR3 DNA: TGTGCCAGCAGCAACGGGACAGGGGATGATGAAAAACTGTTTTTT.

This clone was counted between two and nine times. A read error may account for a junction end that differs from germline. V gene TRBV6-5 combines with J gene TRBJ1-4; no firm D call. The germline V gene has CDR1 MNHEY and CDR2 SVGAGI. The CDR3 totals 13 residues. This CDR3 reads CATSRGGNEKLFF. CDR3 DNA: TGTGCCACCAGTCGAGGAGGTAATGAAAAACTGTTTTTT.

The J gene is TRBJ1-6, the V gene TRBV6-1; 12 bases fit TRBD1. The CDR3 runs 15 residues. V shed 4 bases and J 9 bases; nucleotides not matched to a gene: 4. Germline loops: CDR1 MNHNS, CDR2 SASEGT. CDR3 bases: TGTGCCAGCAGTGGGGGGACAGGGGGCTCTTCACCCCTCCACTTT. Its translation: CASSGGTGGSSPLHF.

The rearrangement joins TRBV6-1 to TRBJ2-3; 7 nucleotides align to TRBD2. The germline V gene encodes CDR1 MNHNS and CDR2 SASEGT. V trimming: 4 bases; J trimming: 1 base; junction bases outside the gene matches: 5. The CDR3 spans 15 residues. The CDR3 DNA reads as TGTGCCAGCAGTGCCGGACTAGATTGCACAGATACGCAGTATTTT. Translating gives CASSAGLDCTDTQYF.

This clone was seen more than once but under ten times. The rearrangement links TRBV7-9 to TRBJ1-4, with D possibly matching TRBD1 (5 bases). The CDR3 has 13 residues. Looked up from germline, CDR1 is SEHNR and CDR2 is FQNEAQ (reference sequence). Between the trimmed V and J ends, which lost 8 bases and 8 bases, there was a span of 15 bases. The CDR3 here is CASRGTWGEKLFF. In DNA, the CDR3 is TGTGCCAGCCGCGGGACCTGGGGGGAAAAACTGTTTTTT.

The rearrangement links TRBV5-4 to TRBJ2-5; tentative D call: TRBD2 (6 bases). Per germline, CDR1 SGHNT and CDR2 YYREEE (reference sequence). Between the trimmed V and J ends, which lost 2 bases and 1 base, there was a span of 9 bases. This CDR3 has 14 residues. The CDR3 DNA reads TGTGCCAGCAGCTTATATAGCGGCCAAGAGACCCAGTACTTC. It encodes CASSLYSGQETQYF. Drawing the rest from reference TRBV5-4 and TRBJ2-5, the complete variable domain is ETGVTQSPTHLIKTRGQQVTLRCSSQSGHNTVSWYQQALGQGPQFIFQYYREEENGRGNFPPRFSGLQFPNYSSELNVNALELDDSALYLCASSLYSGQETQYFGPGTRLLVL.

In this sample, this clone turned up a few times. This chain uses TRBV5-6 with TRBJ2-7; D remains unclear. Germline values: CDR1 SGHDT, CDR2 YYEEEE. The CDR3 runs 15 residues. Trimming removed 3 bases at V and 0 bases at J, with 13 bases between. The CDR3 loop reads CASSWARTYSYEQYF. CDR3 DNA: TGTGCCAGCAGCTGGGCGAGGACGTACTCCTACGAGCAGTACTTC.

This clone showed up just once. The rearrangement joins TRBV10-1 to TRBJ1-6; no clear D gene. Trimming shortened V by 3 bases and J by 6 bases, and 6 bases separated the two germline ends. The CDR3 has 13 residues. Germline V gene data show CDR1 as WNHNN and CDR2 as SYGVQD (reference sequence). CDR3 bases: TGCGCCAGCAGTGAAGACGGTAATTCACCCCTCCACTTT. Its protein product is CASSEDGNSPLHF.

The gene calls are TRBV27 and TRBJ2-1, with 12 bases that match TRBD2. After removal of 5 bases from V and 6 bases from J, the junction contained 8 bases not matched to a gene. Germline V gene data show CDR1 as MNHEY and CDR2 as SMNVEV (reference sequence). The CDR3 is 16 residues long. For the CDR3, the DNA is TGTGCCAGCAGTCGCAGACTAGCGGGGGACTTCAATGAGCAGTTCTTC. Translated: CASSRRLAGDFNEQFF.

V gene TRBV5-1 combines with J gene TRBJ1-6; maybe TRBD1 (5 bases). This CDR3 region has 14 residues. The ends were cut back, 4 bases at V and 5 bases at J, with 10 bases in the middle. The germline CDR1 and CDR2 sequences are SGHRS and YFSETQ. CDR3 amino acids: CASSHGADNSPLHF. CDR3 bases: TGCGCCAGCAGCCACGGGGCCGATAATTCACCCCTCCACTTT.

The chain carries TRBV10-2 and TRBJ1-1, with D maybe TRBD1 (6 bases). This CDR3 region has 14 residues. V dropped 3 bases and J dropped 4 bases, with 12 bases sitting between them. From germline, CDR1 is WSHSY and CDR2 SAAADI. CDR3: CASSEDRMITEAFF. The CDR3 DNA sequence: TGCGCCAGCAGTGAAGACAGGATGATCACTGAAGCTTTCTTT.